The 14 T cell receptor beta chains below come from one sample, sequenced in a study of cytotoxic CD8 clonotypes in ibrutinib-treated CLL. Assay: immunoSEQ multiplex PCR; the TCRdb copy retains only in-frame clones and omits some. The sample records some 290,000 clones, around four fifths being singletons. Here the sequenced sample was PBMCs, taken before ibrutinib treatment. The receptors here all came from a human donor with chronic lymphocytic leukemia.

The J gene is TRBJ2-7, the V gene TRBV6-5; 9 nucleotides agree with TRBD1. With V trimmed by 5 bases and J by 3 bases, 5 bases remained unmatched. In germline, CDR1 is MNHEY, CDR2 SVGAGI. The CDR3 has 14 residues. As DNA, the CDR3 is TGTGCCAGCAGTAATGGACAGGGGTACTACGAGCAGTACTTC. Its translation is CASSNGQGYYEQYF.

The chain couples TRBV6-1 to TRBJ2-7; 10 bases line up with TRBD1. V lost 3 bases to trimming and J lost 9 bases; unmatched junction nucleotides: 8. The CDR3 is 14 amino acids. CDR1 is MNHNS and CDR2 is SASEGT in the germline V gene. DNA of the CDR3: TGTGCCAGCAGTGACGACAGGGGGCCAGTAAGGCAGTACTTC. Translated, it gives CASSDDRGPVRQYF.

As DNA, the CDR3 is TGTGCCAGCTCACCATATCAAGGACGGGGCGCTGAAGCTTTCTTT. It encodes CASSPYQGRGAEAFF. V and J are TRBV18 and TRBJ1-1, with TRBD1 as a possible D gene (5 bases). CDR1 and CDR2 (germline): KGHSH, LQKENI. The CDR3 is 15 residues long. Trimming removed 2 bases at V and 6 bases at J, with 16 bases between.

The V gene is TRBV5-4, the J gene TRBJ1-2; a possible D gene is TRBD1 (6 bases). Looked up from germline, CDR1 is SGHNT and CDR2 is YYREEE (reference sequence). The CDR3 runs 13 residues. Trimming left V 2 bases short and J 7 bases short, with 12 bases between. In DNA form, the CDR3 reads TGTGCCAGCAGCTTACGGACAGCTCTTGGCTACACCTTC. This sequence encodes CASSLRTALGYTF.

The chain is built from TRBV9 and TRBJ2-2; the D gene is possibly TRBD1 (6 bases). This CDR3 is 18 amino acids long. Trimming removed 3 bases from V and 2 bases from J, with 20 bases in between. The germline V gene has CDR1 SGDLS and CDR2 YYNGEE. The CDR3 loop reads CASSADRGQRRNTGELFF. CDR3 coding DNA: TGTGCCAGCAGCGCCGACCGAGGACAGCGTCGAAACACCGGGGAGCTGTTTTTT. Complete variable domain (other parts from reference TRBV9 and TRBJ2-2): DSGVTQTPKHLITATGQRVTLRCSPRSGDLSVYWYQQSLDQGLQFLIQYYNGEERAKGNILERFSAQQFPDLHSELNLSSLELGDSALYFCASSADRGQRRNTGELFFGEGSRLTVL.

The chain has TRBV5-1 and TRBJ2-3, with TRBD2 matching 8 bases. Per germline, CDR1 SGHRS and CDR2 YFSETQ. This CDR3 comprises 15 residues. The V segment lost 2 bases and the J segment 2 bases; nucleotides outside the gene matches: 4. The CDR3 region has the DNA TGCGCCAGCAGCTTAACTAGCGGTTTCACAGATACGCAGTATTTT. The encoded protein is CASSLTSGFTDTQYF.

The rearrangement uses TRBV10-2 and TRBJ2-2; 10 bases agree with TRBD2. In germline, CDR1 is WSHSY, CDR2 SAAADI. CDR3 length: 16 amino acids. V dropped 1 base and J dropped 3; count of bases not matched to a gene: 2. The CDR3 here is CASSEWLAGDTGELFF. In DNA form, the CDR3 reads TGCGCCAGCAGTGAGTGGCTAGCGGGAGACACCGGGGAGCTGTTTTTT.

The chain couples TRBV23-1 to TRBJ1-2; 11 bases agree with TRBD1. TRBV23-1 is an ORF; its function is uncertain. The CDR3 totals 16 residues. V was pared by 2 bases and J by 5 bases, with 7 bases of the junction left unmatched. CDR3 loop: CASSQTPGQGVYGYTF. Written as DNA, the CDR3 is TGCGCCAGCAGTCAAACGCCGGGACAGGGGGTATATGGCTACACCTTC.

J is TRBJ1-1 and V is TRBV4-2, with 7 bases matching TRBD1. V trimming: 4 bases; J trimming: 0 bases; junction bases outside the gene matches: 14. The CDR3 loop spans 18 amino acids. The V gene's germline CDR1 is LGHNA and CDR2 YNFKEQ. CDR3 sequence: CASSPTLPGQTMNTEAFF. The CDR3 DNA sequence: TGTGCCAGCAGCCCGACACTACCGGGACAGACCATGAACACTGAAGCTTTCTTT.

This clone has only one observation. The CDR3 here is CASSASGTGRAEAFF. The CDR3, as DNA: TGTGCCAGCAGTGCCTCCGGGACAGGGCGGGCTGAAGCTTTCTTT. The chain employs TRBV6-5 and TRBJ1-1; 9 positions match TRBD1. The V gene's germline CDR1 is MNHEY and CDR2 SVGAGI. The CDR3 covers 15 residues. J lost 6 bases, V lost 5 bases, and 10 bases had no gene match.

J is TRBJ2-7 and V is TRBV6-5; TRBD2 aligns across 9 bases. Germline V CDR1 and CDR2: MNHEY, SVGAGI. V gave up 3 bases and J gave up 2 bases; unmatched junction bases: 5. CDR3 length: 15 residues. This CDR3 is CASSYGLAGPYEQYF. CDR3 bases: TGTGCCAGCAGTTATGGGCTAGCGGGACCCTACGAGCAGTACTTC.

In its sample, this clone was seen a few times. The chain joins TRBV7-2 to TRBJ1-1; the D gene is possibly TRBD1 (6 bases). Germline lookup yields CDR1 SGHTA and CDR2 FQGNSA. The CDR3 length is 14 residues. V lost 4 bases and J lost 7, with 16 bases in between. The CDR3: CASSSRGGGGEAFF. CDR3 coding DNA: TGTGCCAGCAGCTCGCGAGGGGGAGGGGGTGAAGCTTTCTTT.

This clone was observed a handful of times. V is TRBV5-1 and J is TRBJ2-1; 8 nucleotides align to TRBD2. V was pared by 0 bases and J by 3 bases, with 5 bases of the junction left unmatched. The CDR3 is made up of 16 amino acids. Germline V gene sequence: CDR1 SGHRS, CDR2 YFSETQ. In DNA, the CDR3 is TGCGCCAGCAGCTTGGTTCCAGCGGGAGTCTACAATGAGCAGTTCTTC. It translates to CASSLVPAGVYNEQFF.

This sequence joins TRBV29-1 and TRBJ1-1; 7 nucleotides agree with TRBD1. J was trimmed by 6 bases and V by 4 bases; bases with no gene match: 8. Germline V gives CDR1 SQVTM, CDR2 ANQGSEA. This CDR3 contains 13 residues. The CDR3 spells CSVVGQIRAEAFF. The CDR3, as DNA: TGCAGCGTTGTGGGACAGATAAGAGCTGAAGCTTTCTTT.